The 2 T cell receptor beta chains below come from one sample, sequenced in a study of shared clonotypes between healthy human individuals. Method: immunoSEQ multiplex PCR; TCRdb's copy keeps in-frame clones and lacks some. The table has 1.5 million to 2.5 million clones, just under 95% seen once; the top ten hold around 1%. Naivety among CD8 cells was defined by CD45RO negativity and positive CCR7 selection, thereby excluding terminally differentiated effector memory CD45RA+ cells. The sample was naive CD8+ T cells sorted from blood. These receptors all stem from a man aged 18 to 30 in good health.

J is TRBJ2-5 and V is TRBV15; D remains unclear. CDR1 is LNHNV, CDR2 YYDKDF, per germline (reference sequence). The CDR3 covers 16 residues. The germline V and J ends were trimmed by 3 bases and 0 bases, with 14 bases remaining between them. This chain's CDR3 is CATSSLGPEYQETQYF. The DNA of the CDR3 is TGTGCCACCAGCAGCCTAGGACCAGAGTACCAAGAGACCCAGTACTTC.

The chain has TRBV28 and TRBJ1-1, with 9 positions matching TRBD1. V dropped 6 bases and J dropped 10; count of bases not matched to a gene: 6. The CDR3 has 12 residues. CDR1 MDHEN and CDR2 SYDVKM come from the germline V gene. The CDR3 DNA sequence: TGTGCCAGCAGGGGGGACAGGGCGGTAGCTTTCTTT. Translating it yields CASRGDRAVAFF.